The 14 T cell receptor beta chains listed next were all sequenced from one sample in a study of T cell responses to AZD1222 COVID-19 vaccine. Sequencing used immunoSEQ multiplex PCR; TCRdb keeps in-frame clones, though not all of them. The data contain approximately 120,000 clones, nearly 90% of them singletons. The specimen was peripheral blood, collected on day 0 of MenACWY control vaccination. These receptors were collected from an adult in good health.

This chain connects TRBV4-2 to TRBJ1-1, with a tentative D call TRBD1 (6 bases). The CDR3 is 15 residues long. The V gene lost 0 bases and the J gene lost 7 bases, with 15 bases spanning the gap. Germline CDR1 and CDR2: LGHNA and YNFKEQ. The DNA for the CDR3 is TGTGCCAGCAGCCAAGAGCACAGGGTGAGGGATGAAGCTTTCTTT. Protein sequence: CASSQEHRVRDEAFF.

V and J are TRBV4-3 and TRBJ2-2; possibly TRBD2 for D (5 bases). Trimming removed 4 bases from V and 0 bases from J, with 12 bases in between. This CDR3 has 16 amino acids. CDR1 is LGHNA and CDR2 is YSLEER in the germline V gene. In DNA, the CDR3 is TGCGCCAGCAGCCCTGCCCCGGGGTCGAACACCGGGGAGCTGTTTTTT. Protein sequence: CASSPAPGSNTGELFF.

This clone has a single count. The chain recombines TRBV5-1 with TRBJ1-6; D gene ambiguous. Germline CDR1 is SGHRS and CDR2 is YFSETQ. Trimming left V 4 bases short and J 0 bases short, with 8 bases between. The length of the CDR3 is 15 residues. CDR3 loop: CASSLDGSYNSPLHF. The CDR3 coding sequence is TGCGCCAGCAGCCTGGACGGCTCCTATAATTCACCCCTCCACTTT.

This clone showed up just a few times. The gene calls are TRBV27 and TRBJ1-6; D possibly corresponds to TRBD1 (5 bases). The germline V gene has CDR1 MNHEY and CDR2 SMNVEV (reference sequence). The CDR3 covers 13 residues. V was cut by 5 bases and J by 12 bases, with 14 bases left in between. CDR3 residues: CASSPGGGLPLHF. As DNA, the CDR3 is TGTGCCAGCAGTCCCGGGGGGGGTCTACCCCTCCACTTT.

The chain employs TRBV4-3 and TRBJ1-2; TRBD1 matches at 8 bases. Germline V gene lookup returns CDR1 LGHNA and CDR2 YSLEER. V was clipped by 0 bases and J by 3 bases; unmatched bases: 9. This CDR3 comprises 17 residues. The CDR3 reads CASSQDLVPRGHYGYTF. The CDR3 DNA follows: TGCGCCAGCAGCCAAGATCTCGTTCCCAGGGGGCACTATGGCTACACCTTC.

This clone has a handful of counts. The chain carries TRBV6-2 or TRBV6-3 and TRBJ2-2; unclear D gene. In germline, CDR1 is MNHEY, CDR2 SVGEGT. This CDR3 is 14 amino acids long. V was shortened by 0 bases and J by 2 bases, with 4 bases between the two germline ends. CDR3 in amino acids: CASSYSDNTGELFF. CDR3 DNA: TGTGCCAGCAGTTACTCGGACAACACCGGGGAGCTGTTTTTT.

The chain carries TRBV7-2 and TRBJ2-2; no clear D. Germline CDR1 is SGHTA and CDR2 is FQGNSA. Trimming removed 1 base at V and 6 bases at J, with 18 bases between. The CDR3 contains 17 residues. The CDR3 coding sequence is TGTGCCAGCAGCTTAGATAGGGCGGTTTGGGTACCCGGGGAGCTGTTTTTT. This encodes CASSLDRAVWVPGELFF.

This sequence joins TRBV4-3 and TRBJ2-1; maybe TRBD2 (6 bases). CDR3 size: 16 residues. V was cut by 4 bases and J by 2 bases, with 15 bases left in between. Germline assignment: CDR1 LGHNA and CDR2 YSLEER. The CDR3 spells CASSPRREPTYNEQFF. In nucleotides, the CDR3 is TGCGCCAGCAGCCCGAGGCGGGAACCCACCTACAATGAGCAGTTCTTC.

V is TRBV18 and J is TRBJ1-6; D is ambiguous. V lost 4 bases and J lost 8, with 18 bases in between. This CDR3 is built from 16 residues. Germline V lookup: CDR1 KGHSH, CDR2 LQKENI. The CDR3 loop is CASSQEENWSDSPLHF. For the CDR3, the DNA is TGTGCCAGCTCACAGGAGGAAAACTGGAGCGATTCACCCCTCCACTTT.

This clone was counted a single time. V gene TRBV27 combines with J gene TRBJ1-1; D remains ambiguous. This CDR3 spans 15 amino acids. Trimming cost V 1 base and J 7 bases, with 16 bases left between them. Germline CDR1 MNHEY, CDR2 SMNVEV (reference sequence). CDR3 bases: TGTGCCAGCAGTTTATTTCTCAATGGGAGGGTTGAAGCTTTCTTT. Protein sequence: CASSLFLNGRVEAFF.

This clone was seen only once. The chain has TRBV21-1 and TRBJ1-1. TRBV21-1 is assigned pseudogene status. The CDR3 totals 16 residues. The CDR3 region has the DNA TGTGCCAGCAGCTCCCTAAAATCCCCTTCAAAAAAAGAGGCTTTCTTT. It codes for CASSSLKSPSKKEAFF.

The V call is TRBV11-2, the J call TRBJ2-1; TRBD2 agrees at 12 bases. Germline CDR1 SGHAT, CDR2 FQNNGV. The ends lost 4 bases at V and 4 bases at J; junction bases unmatched: 8. There are 17 residues in the CDR3. CDR3 amino acids: CASSSQLLAGGYNEQFF. CDR3 DNA: TGTGCCAGCAGCTCCCAGCTACTAGCGGGGGGATACAATGAGCAGTTCTTC.

The chain combines TRBV19 with TRBJ2-2; 7 bases agree with TRBD1. V shed 10 bases, J shed 4 bases, and the junction held 3 bases outside the gene matches. The CDR3 length is 12 residues. Germline CDR1 LNHDA, CDR2 SQIVND (reference sequence). Written as DNA, the CDR3 is TGTGCCACTACAGGGGTCACCGGGGAGCTGTTTTTT. This sequence encodes CATTGVTGELFF. The entire variable domain, with the rest obtained from reference TRBV19 and TRBJ2-2, is as follows: DGGITQSPKYLFRKEGQNVTLSCEQNLNHDAMYWYRQDPGQGLRLIYYSQIVNDFQKGDIAEGYSVSREKKESFPLTVTSAQKNPTAFYLCATTGVTGELFFGEGSRLTVL.

The rearrangement uses TRBV19 and TRBJ1-4; D may be TRBD1 (5 bases). This CDR3 is built from 16 residues. Germline CDR1 is LNHDA and CDR2 is SQIVND (reference sequence). V lost 6 bases and J lost 8, with 22 bases in between. CDR3 sequence: CASRPRPPGQEEKLFF. CDR3 DNA: TGTGCCAGTAGGCCCAGACCCCCCGGACAAGAGGAAAAACTGTTTTTT. Variable domain in full (rest from reference TRBV19 and TRBJ1-4): DGGITQSPKYLFRKEGQNVTLSCEQNLNHDAMYWYRQDPGQGLRLIYYSQIVNDFQKGDIAEGYSVSREKKESFPLTVTSAQKNPTAFYLCASRPRPPGQEEKLFFGSGTQLSVL.